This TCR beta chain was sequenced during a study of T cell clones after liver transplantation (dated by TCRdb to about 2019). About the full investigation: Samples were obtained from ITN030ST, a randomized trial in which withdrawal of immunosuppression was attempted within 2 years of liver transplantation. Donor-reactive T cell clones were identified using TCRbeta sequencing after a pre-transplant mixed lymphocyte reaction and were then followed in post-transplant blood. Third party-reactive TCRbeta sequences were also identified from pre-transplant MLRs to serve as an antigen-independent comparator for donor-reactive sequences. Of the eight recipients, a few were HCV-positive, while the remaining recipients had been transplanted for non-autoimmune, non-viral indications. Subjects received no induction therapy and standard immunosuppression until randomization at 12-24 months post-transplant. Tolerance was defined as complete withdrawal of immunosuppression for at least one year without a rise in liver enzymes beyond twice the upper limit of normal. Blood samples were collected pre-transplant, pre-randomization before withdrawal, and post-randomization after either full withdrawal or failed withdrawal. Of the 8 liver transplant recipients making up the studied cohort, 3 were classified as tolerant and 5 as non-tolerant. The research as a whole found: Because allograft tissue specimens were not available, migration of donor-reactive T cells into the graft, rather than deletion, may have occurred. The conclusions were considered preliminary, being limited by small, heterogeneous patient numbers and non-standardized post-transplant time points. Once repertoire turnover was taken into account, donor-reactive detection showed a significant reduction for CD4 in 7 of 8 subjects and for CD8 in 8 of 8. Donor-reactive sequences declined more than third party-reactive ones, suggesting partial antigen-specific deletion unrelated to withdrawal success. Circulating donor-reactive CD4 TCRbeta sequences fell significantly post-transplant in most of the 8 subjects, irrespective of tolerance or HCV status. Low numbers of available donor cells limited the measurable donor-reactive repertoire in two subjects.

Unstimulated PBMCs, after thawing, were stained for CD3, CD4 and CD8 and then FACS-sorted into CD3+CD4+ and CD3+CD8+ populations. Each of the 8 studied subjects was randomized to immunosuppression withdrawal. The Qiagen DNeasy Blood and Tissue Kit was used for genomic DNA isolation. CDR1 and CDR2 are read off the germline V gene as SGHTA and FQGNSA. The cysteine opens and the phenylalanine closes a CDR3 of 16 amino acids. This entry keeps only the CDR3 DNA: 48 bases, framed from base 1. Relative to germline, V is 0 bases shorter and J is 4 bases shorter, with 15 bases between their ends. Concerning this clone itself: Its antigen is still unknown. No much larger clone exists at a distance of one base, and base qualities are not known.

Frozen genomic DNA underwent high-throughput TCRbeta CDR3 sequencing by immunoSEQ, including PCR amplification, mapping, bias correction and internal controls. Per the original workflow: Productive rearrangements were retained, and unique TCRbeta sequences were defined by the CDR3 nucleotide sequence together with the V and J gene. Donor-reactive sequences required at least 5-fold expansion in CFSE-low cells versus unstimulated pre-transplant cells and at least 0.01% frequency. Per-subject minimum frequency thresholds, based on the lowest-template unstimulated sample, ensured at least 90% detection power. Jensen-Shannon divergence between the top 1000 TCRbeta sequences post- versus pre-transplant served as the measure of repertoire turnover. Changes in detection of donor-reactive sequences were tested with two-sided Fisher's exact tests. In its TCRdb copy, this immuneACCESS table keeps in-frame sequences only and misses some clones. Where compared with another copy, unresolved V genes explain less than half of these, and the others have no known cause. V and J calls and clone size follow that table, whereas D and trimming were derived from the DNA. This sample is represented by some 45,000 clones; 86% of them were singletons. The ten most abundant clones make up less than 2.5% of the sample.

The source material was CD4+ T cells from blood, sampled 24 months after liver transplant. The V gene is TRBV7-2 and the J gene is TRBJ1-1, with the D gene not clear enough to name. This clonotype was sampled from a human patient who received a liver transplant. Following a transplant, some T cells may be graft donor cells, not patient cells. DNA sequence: TGTGCCAGCAGCTTAGCGCTATGGCAGGTAGGCACTGAAGCTTTCTTT. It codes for CASSLALWQVGTEAFF.